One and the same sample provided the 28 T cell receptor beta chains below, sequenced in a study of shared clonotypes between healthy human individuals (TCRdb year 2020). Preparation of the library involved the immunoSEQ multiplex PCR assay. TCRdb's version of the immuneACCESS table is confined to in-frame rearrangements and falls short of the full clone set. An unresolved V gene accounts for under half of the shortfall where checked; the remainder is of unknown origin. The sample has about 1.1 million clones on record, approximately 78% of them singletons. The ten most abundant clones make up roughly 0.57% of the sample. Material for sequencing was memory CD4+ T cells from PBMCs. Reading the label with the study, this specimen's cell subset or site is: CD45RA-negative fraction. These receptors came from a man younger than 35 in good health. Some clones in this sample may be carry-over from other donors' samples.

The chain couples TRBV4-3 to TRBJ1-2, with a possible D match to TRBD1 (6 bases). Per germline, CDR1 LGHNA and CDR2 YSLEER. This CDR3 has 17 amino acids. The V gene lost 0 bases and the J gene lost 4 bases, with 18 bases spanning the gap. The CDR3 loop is CASSQERQGSPLYGYTF. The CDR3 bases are TGCGCCAGCAGCCAAGAAAGGCAGGGGTCTCCCCTCTATGGCTACACCTTC.

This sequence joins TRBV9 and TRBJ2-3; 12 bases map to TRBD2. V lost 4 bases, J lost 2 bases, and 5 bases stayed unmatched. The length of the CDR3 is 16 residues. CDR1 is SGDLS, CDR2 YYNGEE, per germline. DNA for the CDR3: TGTGCCAGCAGCCCGAGGACTAGCGGGGCCACAGATACGCAGTATTTT. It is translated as CASSPRTSGATDTQYF.

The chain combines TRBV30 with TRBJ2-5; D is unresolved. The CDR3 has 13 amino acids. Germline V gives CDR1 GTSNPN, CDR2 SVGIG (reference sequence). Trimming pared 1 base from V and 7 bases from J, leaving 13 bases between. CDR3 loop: CAWSATGPGTQYF. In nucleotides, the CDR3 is TGTGCCTGGAGTGCAACCGGCCCGGGGACCCAGTACTTC.

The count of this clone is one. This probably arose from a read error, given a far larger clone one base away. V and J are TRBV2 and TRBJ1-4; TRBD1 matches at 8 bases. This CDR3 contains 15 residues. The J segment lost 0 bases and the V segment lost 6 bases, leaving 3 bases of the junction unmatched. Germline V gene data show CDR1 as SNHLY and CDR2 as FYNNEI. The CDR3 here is CASSLGQATNEKLFF. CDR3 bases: TGTGCCAGCAGCTTGGGACAGGCAACTAATGAAAAACTGTTTTTT.

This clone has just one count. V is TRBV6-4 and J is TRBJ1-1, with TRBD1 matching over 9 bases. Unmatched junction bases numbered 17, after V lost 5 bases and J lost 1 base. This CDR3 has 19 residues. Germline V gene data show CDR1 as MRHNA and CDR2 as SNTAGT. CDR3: CASSYTNQPTGGSNTEAFF. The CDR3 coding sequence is TGTGCCAGCAGTTATACGAATCAGCCAACAGGGGGCTCGAACACTGAAGCTTTCTTT.

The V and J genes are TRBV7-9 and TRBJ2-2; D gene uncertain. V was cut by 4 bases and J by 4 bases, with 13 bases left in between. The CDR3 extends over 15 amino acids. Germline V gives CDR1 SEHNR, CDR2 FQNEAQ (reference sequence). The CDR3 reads CASSSFPSGTGELFF. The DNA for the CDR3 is TGTGCCAGCAGCTCTTTCCCTAGTGGCACCGGGGAGCTGTTTTTT.

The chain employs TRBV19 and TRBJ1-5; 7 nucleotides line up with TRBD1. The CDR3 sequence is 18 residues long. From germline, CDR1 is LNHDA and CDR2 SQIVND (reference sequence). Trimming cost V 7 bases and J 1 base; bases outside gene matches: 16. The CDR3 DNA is TGTGCCAGTAACCCAATTCCGGGACAGACTGGGAGCAATCAGCCCCAGCATTTT. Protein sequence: CASNPIPGQTGSNQPQHF. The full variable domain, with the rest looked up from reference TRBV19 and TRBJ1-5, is DGGITQSPKYLFRKEGQNVTLSCEQNLNHDAMYWYRQDPGQGLRLIYYSQIVNDFQKGDIAEGYSVSREKKESFPLTVTSAQKNPTAFYLCASNPIPGQTGSNQPQHFGDGTRLSIL.

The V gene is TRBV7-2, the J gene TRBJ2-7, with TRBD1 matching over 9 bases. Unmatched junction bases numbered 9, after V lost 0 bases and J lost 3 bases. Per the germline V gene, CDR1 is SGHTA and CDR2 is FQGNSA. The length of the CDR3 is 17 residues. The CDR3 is CASSLAEGTGTFYEQYF. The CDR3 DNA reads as TGTGCCAGCAGCTTAGCGGAAGGGACAGGGACCTTCTACGAGCAGTACTTC.

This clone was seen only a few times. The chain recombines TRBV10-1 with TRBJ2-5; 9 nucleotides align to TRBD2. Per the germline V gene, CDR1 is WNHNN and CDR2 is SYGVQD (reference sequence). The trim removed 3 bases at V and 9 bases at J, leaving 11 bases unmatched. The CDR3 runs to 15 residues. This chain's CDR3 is CASSEGLAGLGAQYF. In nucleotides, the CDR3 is TGCGCCAGCAGTGAAGGCCTAGCGGGACTGGGCGCCCAGTACTTC.

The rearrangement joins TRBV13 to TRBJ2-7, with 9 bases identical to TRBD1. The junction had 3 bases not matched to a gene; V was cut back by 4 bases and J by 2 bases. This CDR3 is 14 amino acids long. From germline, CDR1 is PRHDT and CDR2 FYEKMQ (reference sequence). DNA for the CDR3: TGTGCCAGCAGCTCCCGGACAGGGGCCTACGAGCAGTACTTC. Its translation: CASSSRTGAYEQYF.

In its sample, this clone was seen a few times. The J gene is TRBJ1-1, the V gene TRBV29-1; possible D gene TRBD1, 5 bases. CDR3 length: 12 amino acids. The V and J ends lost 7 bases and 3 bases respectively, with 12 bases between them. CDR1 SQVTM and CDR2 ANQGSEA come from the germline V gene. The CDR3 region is CSASEGYTEAFF. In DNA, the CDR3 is TGCAGCGCCTCCGAGGGGTACACTGAAGCTTTCTTT.

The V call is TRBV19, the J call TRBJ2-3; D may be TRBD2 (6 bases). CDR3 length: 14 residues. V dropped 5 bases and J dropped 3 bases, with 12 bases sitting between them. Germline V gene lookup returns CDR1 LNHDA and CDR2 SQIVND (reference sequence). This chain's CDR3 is CASSGGIGTDTQYF. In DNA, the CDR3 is TGTGCCAGTAGTGGGGGGATCGGTACAGATACGCAGTATTTT.

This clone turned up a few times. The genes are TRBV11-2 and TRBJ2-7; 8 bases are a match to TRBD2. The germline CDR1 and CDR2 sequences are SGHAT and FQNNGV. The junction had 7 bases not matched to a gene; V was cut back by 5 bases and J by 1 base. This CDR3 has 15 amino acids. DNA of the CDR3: TGTGCCAGCAGCCCCAACCGGGGGGGATCCTACGAGCAGTACTTC. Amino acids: CASSPNRGGSYEQYF.

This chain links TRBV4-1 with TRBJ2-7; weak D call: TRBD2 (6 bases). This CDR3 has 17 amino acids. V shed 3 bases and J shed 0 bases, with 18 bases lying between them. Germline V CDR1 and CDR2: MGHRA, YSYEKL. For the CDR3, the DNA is TGCGCCAGCAGCCAGGGGGGTAGGGCGGAGGGCTCCTACGAGCAGTACTTC. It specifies CASSQGGRAEGSYEQYF.

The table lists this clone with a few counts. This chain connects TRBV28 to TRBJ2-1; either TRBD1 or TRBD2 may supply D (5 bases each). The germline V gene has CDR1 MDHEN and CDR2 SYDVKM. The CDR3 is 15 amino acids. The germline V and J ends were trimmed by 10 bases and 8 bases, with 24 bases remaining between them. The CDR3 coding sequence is TGTGCCACCCGTGGGGCGATTGGGAGAGACGATGAGCAGTTCTTC. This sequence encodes CATRGAIGRDDEQFF.

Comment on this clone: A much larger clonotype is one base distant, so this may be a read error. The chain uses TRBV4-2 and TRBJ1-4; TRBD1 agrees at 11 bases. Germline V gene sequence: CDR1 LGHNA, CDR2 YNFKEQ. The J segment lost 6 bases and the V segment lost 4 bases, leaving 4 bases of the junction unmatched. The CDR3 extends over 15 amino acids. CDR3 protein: CASSRGTGGDEKLFF. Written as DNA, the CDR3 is TGTGCCAGCAGCCGTGGGACAGGGGGGGATGAAAAACTGTTTTTT.

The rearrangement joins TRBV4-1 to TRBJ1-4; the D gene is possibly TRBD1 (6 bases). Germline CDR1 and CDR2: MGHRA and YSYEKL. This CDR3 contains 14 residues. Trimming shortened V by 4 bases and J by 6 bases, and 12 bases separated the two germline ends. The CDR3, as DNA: TGCGCCAGCAGCCGGGACATTGTATATGAAAAACTGTTTTTT. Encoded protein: CASSRDIVYEKLFF.

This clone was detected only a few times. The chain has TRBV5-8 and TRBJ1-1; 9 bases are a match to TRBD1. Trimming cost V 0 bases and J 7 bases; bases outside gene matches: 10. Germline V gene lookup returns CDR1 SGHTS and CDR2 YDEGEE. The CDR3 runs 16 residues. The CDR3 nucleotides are TGTGCCAGCAGCTTGGACATCGGACAGGGGAGGGATGAAGCTTTCTTT. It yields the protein CASSLDIGQGRDEAFF.

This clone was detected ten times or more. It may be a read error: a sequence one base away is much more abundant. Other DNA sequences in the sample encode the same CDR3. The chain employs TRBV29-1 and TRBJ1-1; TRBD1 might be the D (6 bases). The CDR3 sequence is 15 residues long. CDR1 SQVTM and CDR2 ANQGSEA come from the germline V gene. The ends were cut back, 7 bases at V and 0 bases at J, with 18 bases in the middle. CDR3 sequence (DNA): TGCAGCGGGGGGGGCGGGTGGGGAATGAACACTGAAGCTTTCTTT. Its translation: CSGGGGWGMNTEAFF.

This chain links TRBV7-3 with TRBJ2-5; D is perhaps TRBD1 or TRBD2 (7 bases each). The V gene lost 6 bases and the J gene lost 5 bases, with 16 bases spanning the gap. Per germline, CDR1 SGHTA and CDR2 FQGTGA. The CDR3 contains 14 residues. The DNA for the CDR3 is TGTGCCAGCAGTCCAGGGGGGGTCCCGGAGACCCAGTACTTC. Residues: CASSPGGVPETQYF.

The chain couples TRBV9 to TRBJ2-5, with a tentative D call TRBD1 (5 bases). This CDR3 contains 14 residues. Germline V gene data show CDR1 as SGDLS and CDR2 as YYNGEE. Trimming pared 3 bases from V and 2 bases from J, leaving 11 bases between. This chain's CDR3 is CASSASGFQETQYF. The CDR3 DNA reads TGTGCCAGCAGCGCCTCAGGGTTTCAAGAGACCCAGTACTTC.

This CDR3 is CASSQDLPETQYF. In DNA form, the CDR3 reads TGCGCCAGCAGCCAAGATCTCCCAGAGACCCAGTACTTC. J is TRBJ2-5 and V is TRBV4-3; D not certain. Germline assignment: CDR1 LGHNA and CDR2 YSLEER. The CDR3 has 13 amino acids. Deletions cut 0 bases from V and 4 bases from J, with 6 bases between.

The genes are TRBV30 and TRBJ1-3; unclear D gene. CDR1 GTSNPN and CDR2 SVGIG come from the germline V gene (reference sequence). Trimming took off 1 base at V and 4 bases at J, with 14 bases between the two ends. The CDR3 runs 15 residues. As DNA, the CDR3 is TGTGCCTGGAGTGCCAGGACCCGGGGAGGAAACACCATATATTTT. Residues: CAWSARTRGGNTIYF.

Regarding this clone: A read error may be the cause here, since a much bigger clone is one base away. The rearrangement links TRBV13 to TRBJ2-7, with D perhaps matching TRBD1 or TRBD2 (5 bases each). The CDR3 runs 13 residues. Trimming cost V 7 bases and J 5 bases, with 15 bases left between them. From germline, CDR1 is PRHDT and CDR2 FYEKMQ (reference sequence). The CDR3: CASMTLGAHEQYF. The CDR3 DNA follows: TGTGCCAGCATGACTCTCGGGGCCCACGAGCAGTACTTC.

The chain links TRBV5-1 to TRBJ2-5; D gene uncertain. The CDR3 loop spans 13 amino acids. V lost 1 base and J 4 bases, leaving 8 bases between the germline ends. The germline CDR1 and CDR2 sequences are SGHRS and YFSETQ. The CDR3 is CASSLMARETQYF. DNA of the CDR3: TGCGCCAGCAGCTTGATGGCACGAGAGACCCAGTACTTC.

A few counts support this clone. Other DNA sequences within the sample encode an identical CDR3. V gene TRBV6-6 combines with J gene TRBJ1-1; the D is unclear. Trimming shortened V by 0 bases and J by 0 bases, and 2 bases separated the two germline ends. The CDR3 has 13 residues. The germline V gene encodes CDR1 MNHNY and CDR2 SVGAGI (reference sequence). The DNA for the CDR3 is TGTGCCAGCAGTTACTCGTTGAACACTGAAGCTTTCTTT. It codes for CASSYSLNTEAFF.

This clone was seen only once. The CDR3 sequence: CASTFPPGHEQYF. The DNA for the CDR3 is TGTGCCAGCACCTTCCCTCCGGGGCACGAGCAGTACTTC. The chain is built from TRBV28 and TRBJ2-7; D tentatively reads TRBD1 or TRBD2 (5 bases each). This CDR3 is built from 13 residues. The V gene's germline CDR1 is MDHEN and CDR2 SYDVKM. Trimming pared 7 bases from V and 5 bases from J, leaving 15 bases between.

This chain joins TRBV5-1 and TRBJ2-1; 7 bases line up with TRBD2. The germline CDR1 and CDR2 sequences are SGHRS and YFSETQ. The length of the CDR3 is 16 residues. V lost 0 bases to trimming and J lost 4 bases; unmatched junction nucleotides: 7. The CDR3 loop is CASSLAGTKSYNEQFF. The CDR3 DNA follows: TGCGCCAGCAGCTTGGCCGGGACTAAATCATACAATGAGCAGTTCTTC.